This TCR beta chain was retrieved from a study of T cells in Graves' hyperthyroidism and ophthalmopathy. TCR beta CDR3 regions were amplified from RNA transcripts. TCR CDR3 regions were first amplified by RT-PCR with HTBI primers. A single record per CDR3 protein comes from TCRdb applying MiXCR to the multiplex PCR reads. The repertoire includes about 640,000 distinct CDR3 sequences, around 15% of them detected once, and about 12% sits in the top ten. The CDR3 spans 15 residues. The V and J ends lost 0 bases and 9 bases respectively, with 15 bases between them. Germline CDR1 and CDR2: LGHNA and YNFKEQ.

The receptor's source is a woman aged 45 to 65 with Graves' ophthalmopathy. Sample: blood. The chain joins TRBV4-2 to TRBJ2-1; D remains unclear. The DNA of the CDR3 is TGTGCCAGCAGCCAAGATTTGTTTGGGGTCCCTGAGCAGTTCTTC. Its translation: CASSQDLFGVPEQFF.